The 11 T cell receptor beta chains given below trace back to one sample, sequenced in a study of blood T cell repertoires in COVID-19. TCRdb's table, derived via immunoSEQ multiplex PCR, lists solely in-frame clones and lacks some. This sample has about 83,000 clones, with approximately 86% found just once. The specimen sequenced was peripheral blood. The origin of the receptors is an elderly woman in a cohort sampled during active or convalescent COVID-19.

The chain recombines TRBV25-1 with TRBJ2-3; TRBD1 is a possible D gene (6 bases). Germline V CDR1 and CDR2: MGHDK, SYGVNS. The CDR3 is 16 amino acids. V was pared by 6 bases and J by 2 bases, with 18 bases between. CDR3 nucleotides: TGTGCCAGCAGGGATGGGACAATGCGATTCACAGATACGCAGTATTTT. Amino acids: CASRDGTMRFTDTQYF.

The chain has TRBV5-8 and TRBJ2-3, with 8 positions matching TRBD2. Germline values: CDR1 SGHTS, CDR2 YDEGEE. V shed 2 bases and J 7 bases; nucleotides not matched to a gene: 6. The CDR3 has 14 amino acids. CDR3 sequence reads: CASSFTSGGYTQYF. As DNA, the CDR3 is TGTGCCAGCAGCTTTACTAGCGGAGGGTATACGCAGTATTTT.

CDR3 loop: CASSPGDRIMNTEAFF. The CDR3 DNA is TGTGCCAGCAGCCCAGGGGACAGAATAATGAACACTGAAGCTTTCTTT. The chain links TRBV7-2 to TRBJ1-1; 7 bases are a match to TRBD1. The CDR3 contains 16 residues. Germline values: CDR1 SGHTA, CDR2 FQGNSA. Trimming took 5 bases from V and 0 from J; bases not matched to a gene: 9.

This chain connects TRBV24-1 to TRBJ2-5, with 7 bases matching TRBD1. V trimming: 5 bases; J trimming: 2 bases; junction bases outside the gene matches: 4. The CDR3 length is 14 residues. CDR1 is KGHDR, CDR2 SFDVKD, per germline. CDR3 region: CATSVGTVQETQYF. The CDR3 DNA reads as TGTGCCACCAGTGTCGGGACAGTTCAAGAGACCCAGTACTTC.

The rearrangement joins TRBV2 to TRBJ2-3; 11 bases fit TRBD2. The CDR3 is 16 amino acids. J gave up 0 bases and V 6 bases, and 5 bases lay outside the gene matches. CDR1 SNHLY and CDR2 FYNNEI come from the germline V gene. The CDR3, as DNA: TGTGCCAGCAGAGTGACTAGCGGGACTAGCACAGATACGCAGTATTTT. This gives the protein CASRVTSGTSTDTQYF.

This clone occurred once. The chain couples TRBV4-2 to TRBJ2-5; 7 nucleotides align to TRBD2. V was pared by 4 bases and J by 5 bases, with 7 bases of the junction left unmatched. Germline V CDR1 and CDR2: LGHNA, YNFKEQ. CDR3 length: 14 amino acids. The CDR3 DNA reads TGTGCCAGCAGCCGAGGGGTCGGGGGGGAGACCCAGTACTTC. Translated, it gives CASSRGVGGETQYF.

The CDR3 here is CASSSQGYEQYV. The CDR3 nucleotides read TGTGCCAGCAGTTCACAGGGGTACGAGCAGTACGTC. This chain connects TRBV2 to TRBJ2-7; 7 bases match TRBD1. CDR1 and CDR2 from the germline V gene are SNHLY and FYNNEI. V lost 5 bases to trimming and J lost 4 bases; unmatched junction nucleotides: 2. CDR3 length: 12 residues.

The chain recombines TRBV2 with TRBJ2-7; a possible D gene is TRBD1 (6 bases). Germline V gives CDR1 SNHLY, CDR2 FYNNEI. The CDR3 loop spans 14 amino acids. V was shortened by 7 bases and J by 0 bases, with 13 bases between the two germline ends. CDR3 sequence (DNA): TGTGCCAGCAACGAGGACAGAGCCTCCTACGAGCAGTACTTC. Protein product: CASNEDRASYEQYF.

The sample holds a few counts of this clone. The chain employs TRBV18 and TRBJ1-1, with no clear D. Trimming pared 2 bases from V and 0 bases from J, leaving 4 bases between. The CDR3 is 13 residues long. Looked up from germline, CDR1 is KGHSH and CDR2 is LQKENI. Written as DNA, the CDR3 is TGTGCCAGCTCACCAGGGCTGAACACTGAAGCTTTCTTT. This gives the protein CASSPGLNTEAFF. The whole variable domain, filled in from reference TRBV18 and TRBJ1-1, reads NAGVMQNPRHLVRRRGQEARLRCSPMKGHSHVYWYRQLPEEGLKFMVYLQKENIIDESGMPKERFSAEFPKEGPSILRIQQVVRGDSAAYFCASSPGLNTEAFFGQGTRLTVV.

J is TRBJ2-7 and V is TRBV28; 8 positions agree with TRBD2. Trimming took 2 bases from V and 7 from J; bases not matched to a gene: 13. This CDR3 is 16 amino acids long. From germline, CDR1 is MDHEN and CDR2 SYDVKM. The DNA of the CDR3 is TGTGCCAGCAGTTTACGGCGCACTAGCGGCGTGATGGAGCAGTACTTC. It translates to CASSLRRTSGVMEQYF.

Only one count was recorded for this clone. The V call is TRBV28, the J call TRBJ1-5, with D possibly TRBD1 on 5 matching bases. The germline gives CDR1 MDHEN, CDR2 SYDVKM. With 7 bases removed from V and 2 bases from J, the gap between germline ends came to 21 bases. The CDR3 totals 17 residues. CDR3 nucleotide sequence: TGTGCCAGCACCCCCCGGCTGCGGGGGACGCGCAATCAGCCCCAGCATTTT. It encodes CASTPRLRGTRNQPQHF.